The clone carrying this T cell receptor (beta chain) has a single count. In the authors' workflow: Amplification from reference gene primers served as the basis for estimated nucleated cell counts. The assay was immunoSEQ multiplex PCR, and TCRdb's table has in-frame clones only and misses some. That table gives V, J and clone size, and the DNA gave D and trimming. The sample records 250,000 or so clones, around 84% being singletons. This CDR3 comprises 13 residues. V shed 7 bases and J 6 bases; nucleotides not matched to a gene: 5. Per the germline V gene, CDR1 is SGHTA and CDR2 is FQGNSA. This sample is drawn from a study of blood T cell repertoires in COVID-19. Study details: Acute and convalescent COVID-19 specimens originated in the United States, Italy and Spain. The cDNA or gDNA used as material had been derived from T cells, B-cell-depleted T cells, or PBMCs.

Participants classified as exposed had met a COVID-19 case within 2 weeks before study entry. The clonotype was recovered from a woman aged 50 to 65 who had been exposed to COVID-19. Sequencing used PBMCs or T cells enriched from blood (not recorded which). J is TRBJ2-4 and V is TRBV7-2; 8 nucleotides align to TRBD1. CDR3 in amino acids: CASNSGQGNIQYF. CDR3 in DNA: TGTGCCAGCAACTCTGGACAGGGAAACATTCAGTACTTC.